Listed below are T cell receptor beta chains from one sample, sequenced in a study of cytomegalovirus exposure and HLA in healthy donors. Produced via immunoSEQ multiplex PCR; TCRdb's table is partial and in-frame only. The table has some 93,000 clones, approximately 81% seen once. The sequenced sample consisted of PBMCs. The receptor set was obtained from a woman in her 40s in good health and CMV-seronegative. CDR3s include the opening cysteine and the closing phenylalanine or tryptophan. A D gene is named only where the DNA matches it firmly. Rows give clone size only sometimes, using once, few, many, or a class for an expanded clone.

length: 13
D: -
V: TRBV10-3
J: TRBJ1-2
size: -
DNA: TGTGCCATCAGTGATCACAGGGCCTATGGCTACACCTTC
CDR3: CAISDHRAYGYTF

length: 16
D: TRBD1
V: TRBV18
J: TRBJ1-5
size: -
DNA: TGTGCCAGCTCTTATATGGACAGGGGGTACAATCAGCCCCAGCATTTT
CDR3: CASSYMDRGYNQPQHF

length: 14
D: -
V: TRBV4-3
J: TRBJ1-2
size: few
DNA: TGCGCCAGCAGCCAAGGCAATAACAGGGCTGGCTACACCTTC
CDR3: CASSQGNNRAGYTF

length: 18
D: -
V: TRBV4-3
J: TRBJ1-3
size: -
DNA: TGCGCCAGCAGCCAGGGGGGGGGAGGACATACACCTGGAAACACCATATATTTT
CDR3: CASSQGGGGHTPGNTIYF

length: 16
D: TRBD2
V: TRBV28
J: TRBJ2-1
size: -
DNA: TGTGCCAGCAGAAGGGGACTAGCGGGCTCCTACAATGAGCAGTTCTTC
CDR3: CASRRGLAGSYNEQFF

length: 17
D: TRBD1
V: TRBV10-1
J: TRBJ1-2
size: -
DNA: TGCGCCAGCAGTAGACGGCCAGCAGGGACAGGGGATTATGGCTACACCTTC
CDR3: CASSRRPAGTGDYGYTF

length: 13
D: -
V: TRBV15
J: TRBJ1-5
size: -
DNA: TGTGCCACCGCGGGACGGCGCAATCAGCCCCAGCATTTT
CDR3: CATAGRRNQPQHF

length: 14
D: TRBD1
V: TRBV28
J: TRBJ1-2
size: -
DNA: TGTGCCAGCAGTCAGGGACAGGGGAACTATGGCTACACCTTC
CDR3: CASSQGQGNYGYTF

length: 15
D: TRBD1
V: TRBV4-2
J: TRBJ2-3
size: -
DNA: TGTGCCAGCAGCCCAACAGGGGGCGGCACAGATACGCAGTATTTT
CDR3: CASSPTGGGTDTQYF

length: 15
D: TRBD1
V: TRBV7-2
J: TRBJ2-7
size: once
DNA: TGTGCCAGCAGCTTAGACAGGACAGGGGGCCGTGAGCAGTACTTC
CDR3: CASSLDRTGGREQYF

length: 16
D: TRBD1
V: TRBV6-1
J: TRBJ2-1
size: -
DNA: TGTGCCAGCAGTGAAGCCTTGACAGGGTTCTACAATGAGCAGTTCTTC
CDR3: CASSEALTGFYNEQFF

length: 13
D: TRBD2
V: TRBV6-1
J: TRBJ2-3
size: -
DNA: TGTGCCAGCAGTCCCTCTTCCCGGGAGGGGGGGGTTTTT
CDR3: CASSPSSREGGVF

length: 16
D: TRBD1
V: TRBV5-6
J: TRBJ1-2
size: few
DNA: TGTGCCAGCAGCTTGGACCGGGGACAGGGGGCAGATGGCTACACCTTC
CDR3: CASSLDRGQGADGYTF

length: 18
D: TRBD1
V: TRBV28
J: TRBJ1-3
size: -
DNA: TGTGCCAGCACGGCCCCCCGGACAGGCTTGGGATCTGGAAACACCATATATTTT
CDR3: CASTAPRTGLGSGNTIYF

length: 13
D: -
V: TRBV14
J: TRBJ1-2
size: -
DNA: TGTGCCAGCAGCCAAGTCGGGGTGTATGGCTACACCTTC
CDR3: CASSQVGVYGYTF

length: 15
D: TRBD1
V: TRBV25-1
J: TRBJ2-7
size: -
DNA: TGTGCCAGCAGTGGTGCGAGGGGGCAGTTCTACGAGCAGTACTTC
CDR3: CASSGARGQFYEQYF

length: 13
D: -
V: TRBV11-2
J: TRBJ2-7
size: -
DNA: TGTGCCAGCAGCTTAGCGGTGATCTACGAGCAGTACTTC
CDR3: CASSLAVIYEQYF

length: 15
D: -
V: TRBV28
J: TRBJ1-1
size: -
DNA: TGTGCCAGCAGTCAAACCCGGACTGGGAACACTGAAGCTTTCTTT
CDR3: CASSQTRTGNTEAFF

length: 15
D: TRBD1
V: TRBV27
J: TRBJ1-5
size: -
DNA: TGTGCCAGCAAATTAGGGCAGGGGGAAAACCAGCCCCAGCATTTT
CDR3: CASKLGQGENQPQHF

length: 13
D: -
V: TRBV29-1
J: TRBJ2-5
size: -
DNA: TGCAGCGGGGGATTGTGGGAGGAGTGTCCCCAGTACTTC
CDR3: CSGGLWEECPQYF

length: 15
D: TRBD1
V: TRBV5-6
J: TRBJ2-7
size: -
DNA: TGTGCCAGCAGCTTGATAACAGGGGGCTCCTACGAGCAGTACTTC
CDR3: CASSLITGGSYEQYF

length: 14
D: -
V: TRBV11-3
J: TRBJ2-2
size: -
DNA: TGTGCCAGCAGCTTAGTGGCAGGCTACGGGGAGCTGTTTTTT
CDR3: CASSLVAGYGELFF

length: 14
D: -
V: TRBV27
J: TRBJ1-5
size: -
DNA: TGTGCCAGCAGTTTGAGGGCCGGCAATCAGCCCCAGCATTTT
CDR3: CASSLRAGNQPQHF

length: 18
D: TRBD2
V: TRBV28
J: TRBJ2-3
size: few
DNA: TGTGCCAGCAGTTTAATCTCCGCACTAGCGGCTAGCACAGATACGCAGTATTTT
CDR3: CASSLISALAASTDTQYF

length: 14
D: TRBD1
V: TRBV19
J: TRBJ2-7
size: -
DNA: TGTGCCAGTAGTTTTGGACAGGGGACCTACGAGCAGTACTTC
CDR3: CASSFGQGTYEQYF

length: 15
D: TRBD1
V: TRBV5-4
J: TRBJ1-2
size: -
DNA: TGTGCCAGCAGCTTGGCGCGGACAGGGGGCTCTGGCTACACCTTC
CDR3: CASSLARTGGSGYTF

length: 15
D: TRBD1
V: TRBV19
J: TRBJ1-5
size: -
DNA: TGTGCCAGTAGTATCGTGACAGGGGACAATCAGCCCCAGCATTTT
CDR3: CASSIVTGDNQPQHF

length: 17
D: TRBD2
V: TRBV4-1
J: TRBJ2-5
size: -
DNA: TGCGCCAGCAGCCATCATCGACTAGCGGGGGGCCAAGAGACCCAGTACTTC
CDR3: CASSHHRLAGGQETQYF

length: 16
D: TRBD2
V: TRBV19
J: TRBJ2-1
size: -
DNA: TGTGCCAGTAGTTTGACTAGCGGGAGGGCCGACAATGAGCAGTTCTTC
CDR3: CASSLTSGRADNEQFF

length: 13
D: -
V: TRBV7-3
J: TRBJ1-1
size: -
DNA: TGTGCCAGCAGCTTAACTTTGCGAACTGAAGCTTTCTTT
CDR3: CASSLTLRTEAFF

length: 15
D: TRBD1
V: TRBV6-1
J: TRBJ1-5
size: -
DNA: TGTGCCAGCAGTGCCCGGACAGGGACCGATCAGCCCCAGCATTTT
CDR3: CASSARTGTDQPQHF

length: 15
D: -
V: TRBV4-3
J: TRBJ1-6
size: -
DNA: TGCGCCAGCAGCCAAGCTGCAGGGATGAATTCACCCCTCCACTTT
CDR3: CASSQAAGMNSPLHF

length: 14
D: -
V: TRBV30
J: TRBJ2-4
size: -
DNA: TGTGCCTGGAGTGTACCCGGGTCCAAAAACATTCAGTACTTC
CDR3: CAWSVPGSKNIQYF

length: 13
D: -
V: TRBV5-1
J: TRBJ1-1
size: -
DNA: TGCGCCAGCAGCCTGAGGGGGTTGCCTGAAGCTTTCTTT
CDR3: CASSLRGLPEAFF

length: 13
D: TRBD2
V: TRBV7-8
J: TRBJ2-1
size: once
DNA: TGTGCCAGCAGCCTAGGGACTAGCAATGAGCAGTTCTTC
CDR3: CASSLGTSNEQFF

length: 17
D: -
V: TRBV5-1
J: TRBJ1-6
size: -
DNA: TGCGCCAGCAGCCCGGGACTGCTGAGCTCCTATAATTCACCCCTCCACTTT
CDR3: CASSPGLLSSYNSPLHF

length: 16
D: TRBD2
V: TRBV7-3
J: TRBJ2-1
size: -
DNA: TGTGCCAGCAGCCTGGGGATAGCGGGAGTCGGGAATGAGCAGTTCTTC
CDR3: CASSLGIAGVGNEQFF

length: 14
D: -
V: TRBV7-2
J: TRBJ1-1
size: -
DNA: TGTGCCAGCAGCTTATTTGGAGGGTTAGGTGAAGCTTTCTTT
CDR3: CASSLFGGLGEAFF

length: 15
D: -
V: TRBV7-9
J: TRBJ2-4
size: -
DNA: TGTGCCAGCAGCTTAGGGCGGGCAGCCAAAAACATTCAGTACTTC
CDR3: CASSLGRAAKNIQYF

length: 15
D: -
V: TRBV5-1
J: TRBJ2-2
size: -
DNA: TGCGCCAGCAGCTTGGAGGGCGGGGTCGCCGGGGAGCTGTTTTTT
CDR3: CASSLEGGVAGELFF

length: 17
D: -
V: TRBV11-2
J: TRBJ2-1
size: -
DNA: TGTGCCAGCAGCCTCTTCCCCGGGACAAGGAGGTTGAATGAGCAGTTCTTC
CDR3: CASSLFPGTRRLNEQFF

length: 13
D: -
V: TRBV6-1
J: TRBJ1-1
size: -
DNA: TGTGCCAGCAGTGAAGCACAGGGCACTGAAGCTTTCTTT
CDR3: CASSEAQGTEAFF

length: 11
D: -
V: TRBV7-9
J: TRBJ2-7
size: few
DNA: TGTGCCAGCAGCGTGGACACCGAGCAGTACTTC
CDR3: CASSVDTEQYF

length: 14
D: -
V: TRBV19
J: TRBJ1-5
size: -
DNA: TGTGCCAGTCAATCAGGGGATGGCAATCAGCCCCAGCATTTT
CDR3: CASQSGDGNQPQHF

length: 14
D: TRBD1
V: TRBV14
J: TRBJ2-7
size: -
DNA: TGTGCCAGCAGCCCGGGACAGGGGGGCCAAGAGCAGTACTTC
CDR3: CASSPGQGGQEQYF

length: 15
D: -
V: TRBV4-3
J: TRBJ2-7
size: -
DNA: TGCGCCAGCAGCCAAGCAGCGGGTTCCCCCTACGAGCAGTACTTC
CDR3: CASSQAAGSPYEQYF

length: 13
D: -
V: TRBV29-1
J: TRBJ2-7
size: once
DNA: TGCAGCGTTGAGGGAGTTGTTCCCTACGAGCAGTACTTC
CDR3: CSVEGVVPYEQYF

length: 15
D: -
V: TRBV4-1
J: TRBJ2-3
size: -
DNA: TGCGCCAGCAGCCAAGATGGGGGCGGCACAGATACGCAGTATTTT
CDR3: CASSQDGGGTDTQYF

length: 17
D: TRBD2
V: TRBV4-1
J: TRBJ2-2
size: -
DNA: TGCGCCAGCAGGCAAGAGACCCTAGCGGGAGCGTCCGGGGAGCTGTTTTTT
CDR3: CASRQETLAGASGELFF

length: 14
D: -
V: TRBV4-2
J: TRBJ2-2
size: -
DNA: TGTGCCAGCAGCCAAGCAGGGCACACCGGGGAGCTGTTTTTT
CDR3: CASSQAGHTGELFF

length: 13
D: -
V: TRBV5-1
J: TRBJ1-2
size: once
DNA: TGCGCCAGCCGACCCACAGGGTCCCTTGGCTACACCTTC
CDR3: CASRPTGSLGYTF

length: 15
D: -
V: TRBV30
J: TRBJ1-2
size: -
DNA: TGTGCCTGGACCGGACGGGGTGGTGCCGAGTGGGGCTACACCTTC
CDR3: CAWTGRGGAEWGYTF

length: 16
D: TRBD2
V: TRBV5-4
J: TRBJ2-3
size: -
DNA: TGTGCCAGCAGCTTGGCCATGCGGGAGGTCACAGATACGCAGTATTTT
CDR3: CASSLAMREVTDTQYF